Below, 5 T cell receptor beta chains from the same sample are listed, as sequenced in a study of T cell repertoires in aging, cancer and after chemotherapy. Peripheral blood genomic DNA, not sorted cells or RNA, was the template. Multiplex touch-down PCR with TRB-A/B primers amplified rearranged V-D-J TRB sequences. TCRdb re-called the multiplex PCR reads with MiXCR, one entry per CDR3 protein. The data show 1,000 to 1,500 distinct CDR3 sequences, with under 25% seen just once and more than 55% held by the top ten. The sample consisted of blood. These receptors were collected from a human donor with a solid tumor.

By share, this clonotype ranks as medium-sized. This chain connects TRBV30 to TRBJ2-1, with a possible D match to TRBD2 (5 bases). CDR3 length: 15 amino acids. The germline V and J ends were trimmed by 0 bases and 0 bases, with 9 bases remaining between them. CDR1 is GTSNPN and CDR2 is SVGIG in the germline V gene (reference sequence). In DNA form, the CDR3 reads TGTGCCTGGAGTGTATTGGGGAGCTCCTACAATGAGCAGTTCTTC. Protein sequence: CAWSVLGSSYNEQFF.

This clonotype was counted only a few times. The gene calls are TRBV5-1 and TRBJ2-3; 11 bases line up with TRBD1. This CDR3 spans 14 amino acids. Unmatched junction bases numbered 6, after V lost 8 bases and J lost 4 bases. CDR1 SGHRS and CDR2 YFSETQ come from the germline V gene. CDR3 bases: TGCGCCAGTCGGGACAGGGGGTATTCAGATACGCAGTATTTT. It encodes CASRDRGYSDTQYF.

The V call is TRBV2, the J call TRBJ1-6; unclear D gene. The germline V gene has CDR1 SNHLY and CDR2 FYNNEI. Trimming removed 6 bases from V and 7 bases from J, with 13 bases in between. This CDR3 is 14 amino acids long. The CDR3 bases are TGTGCCAGCAGGCCCACGCTAGGGAATTCACCCCTCCACTTT. This encodes CASRPTLGNSPLHF.

This clonotype showed up just a few times. This chain links TRBV18 with TRBJ2-1, with TRBD2 as a possible D gene (6 bases). Germline CDR1 reads KGHSH; CDR2 reads LQKENI. This CDR3 spans 14 amino acids. V was cut by 2 bases and J by 6 bases, with 11 bases left in between. The CDR3 protein is CASSPNSGGNEQFF. For the CDR3, the DNA is TGTGCCAGCTCACCAAATTCCGGGGGCAATGAGCAGTTCTTC.

This clonotype is labeled medium-sized. The chain has TRBV6-2 or TRBV6-3 and TRBJ1-2; maybe TRBD1 (5 bases). Germline V CDR1 and CDR2: MNHEY, SVGEGT. Trimming pared 8 bases from V and 8 bases from J, leaving 15 bases between. The CDR3 consists of 12 residues. The CDR3 region is CASSDTRRGYTF. The CDR3 DNA follows: TGTGCCAGCTCGGACACACGGAGGGGCTACACCTTC.